What follows are 29 T cell receptor beta chains derived from one specimen sequenced in a study of beta chain features in type 1 diabetes. The investigators reverse transcribed all of the isolated RNA, so they sequenced expressed TCRB transcripts. Using immunoSEQ multiplex PCR, the repertoire was profiled, and TCRdb retains in-frame clones only, with some absent. The repertoire includes fewer than 900,000 clones, 17% of them detected once, and 0.023% sits in the top ten. Sequenced sample: naive CD4+ T cells from blood. The source of these receptors is a woman between 18 and 29 years old in good health.

The chain couples TRBV28 to TRBJ2-7; 7 bases are a match to TRBD1. The germline V gene encodes CDR1 MDHEN and CDR2 SYDVKM. V lost 4 bases and J lost 4; bases outside the gene matches: 10. This CDR3 region has 15 residues. The CDR3 nucleotides are TGTGCCAGCAGTTCTCCCGGACAGGCTGTATACGAGCAGTACTTC. Translated, it gives CASSSPGQAVYEQYF.

The sample holds a few counts of this clone. The J gene is TRBJ2-3, the V gene TRBV4-3; no clear D. This CDR3 spans 15 amino acids. With 6 bases removed from V and 4 bases from J, the gap between germline ends came to 17 bases. Germline-derived CDR1 and CDR2 are LGHNA and YSLEER. The CDR3 bases are TGCGCCAGCAGACAGAATAAGCGCGGCCCAGATACGCAGTATTTT. Its translation is CASRQNKRGPDTQYF.

This chain uses TRBV5-4 with TRBJ2-2; maybe TRBD2 (5 bases). Germline-derived CDR1 and CDR2 are SGHNT and YYREEE (reference sequence). CDR3 length: 13 amino acids. The V end lost 2 bases, the J end lost 6 bases, and 8 bases lay between the germline ends. CDR3 residues: CASSFKLAGELFF. The CDR3 bases are TGTGCCAGCAGCTTCAAACTAGCCGGGGAGCTGTTTTTT.

This clone was detected only a few times. V usage is TRBV5-1 and J usage is TRBJ1-2, with a weak D call TRBD1 (6 bases). The CDR3 spans 17 residues. Trimming removed 7 bases from V and 0 bases from J, with 22 bases in between. Germline lookup yields CDR1 SGHRS and CDR2 YFSETQ. As DNA, the CDR3 is TGCGCCAGCGCTTCCTTTTCTGGACAGTCAACTAACTATGGCTACACCTTC. Its translation: CASASFSGQSTNYGYTF.

V usage is TRBV4-3 and J usage is TRBJ2-7; a weak D match, TRBD2 (6 bases). The germline CDR1 and CDR2 sequences are LGHNA and YSLEER. Between the trimmed V and J ends, which lost 0 bases and 5 bases, there was a span of 20 bases. CDR3 length equals 17 residues. The CDR3 bases are TGCGCCAGCAGCCAAGATGGGGCTGGCGGGGCCCGCCACGAGCAGTACTTC. Protein: CASSQDGAGGARHEQYF.

A note on this clone: Other DNA sequences in this sample translate to the same CDR3. The chain recombines TRBV27 with TRBJ2-3; TRBD2 might be the D (5 bases). The germline V and J ends were trimmed by 6 bases and 1 base, with 8 bases remaining between them. The CDR3 has 13 residues. From germline, CDR1 is MNHEY and CDR2 SMNVEV (reference sequence). CDR3 residues: CASRGSGTDTQYF. The CDR3 DNA is TGTGCCAGCAGGGGTAGCGGCACAGATACGCAGTATTTT.

The rearrangement uses TRBV5-1 and TRBJ2-7, with D perhaps matching TRBD1 (5 bases). The CDR3 contains 13 residues. Germline V lookup: CDR1 SGHRS, CDR2 YFSETQ. Deletions cut 0 bases from V and 3 bases from J, with 7 bases between. CDR3 coding DNA: TGCGCCAGCAGCTTGGGGGGCGGCTACGAGCAGTACTTC. Translation: CASSLGGGYEQYF.

The rearrangement links TRBV7-2 to TRBJ1-1, with D hard to call. Between the trimmed V and J ends, which lost 1 base and 1 base, there was a span of 7 bases. The germline CDR1 and CDR2 sequences are SGHTA and FQGNSA. The CDR3 length is 14 residues. The CDR3 DNA is TGTGCCAGCAGCTTAGGACCAAGGAACACTGAAGCTTTCTTT. As protein: CASSLGPRNTEAFF.

The V call is TRBV28, the J call TRBJ1-1; unclear D gene. The germline V gene encodes CDR1 MDHEN and CDR2 SYDVKM. Trimming left V 5 bases short and J 7 bases short, with 14 bases between. CDR3 size: 13 residues. Here the CDR3 reads CASSPHPPSEAFF. CDR3 nucleotide sequence: TGTGCCAGCAGTCCCCACCCCCCTAGTGAAGCTTTCTTT.

This clone was seen a handful of times. The V call is TRBV4-3, the J call TRBJ2-2; 13 bases agree with TRBD2. CDR1 and CDR2 from the germline V gene are LGHNA and YSLEER. V was pared by 0 bases and J by 3 bases, with 7 bases of the junction left unmatched. The CDR3 contains 19 residues. The CDR3 sequence: CASSQDFGLAGAYTGELFF. In DNA, the CDR3 is TGCGCCAGCAGCCAAGATTTTGGACTAGCGGGAGCGTACACCGGGGAGCTGTTTTTT.

The table lists this clone with a few counts. The DNA for the CDR3 is TGTGCCAGCAGCTTCCTCGGCGGCACCGGGGAGCTGTTTTTT. This translates into CASSFLGGTGELFF. The chain carries TRBV5-4 and TRBJ2-2; D gene unclear. The V and J ends lost 2 bases and 4 bases respectively, with 9 bases between them. The CDR3 contains 14 residues. Germline values: CDR1 SGHNT, CDR2 YYREEE (reference sequence).

This clone has a handful of counts. This chain uses TRBV19 with TRBJ2-5, with D perhaps matching TRBD1 (5 bases). Between the trimmed V and J ends, which lost 5 bases and 2 bases, there was a span of 18 bases. Germline V gene data show CDR1 as LNHDA and CDR2 as SQIVND (reference sequence). The length of the CDR3 is 16 residues. As DNA, the CDR3 is TGTGCCAGTAGTCCCCCGGTCCAGGGAACGCAAGAGACCCAGTACTTC. Translation gives CASSPPVQGTQETQYF.

This clone was picked up many times. The chain links TRBV21-1 to TRBJ1-5; the D call TRBD1 from the table was never checked on the DNA. TRBV21-1 is a pseudogene locus. This CDR3 contains 13 residues. In DNA, the CDR3 is TGTGCCAGCAGCAACAGGATGGATCAGCCCCAGCATTTT. Translation: CASSNRMDQPQHF.

This chain joins TRBV7-9 and TRBJ2-7, with 8 bases fitting TRBD2. There are 15 residues in the CDR3. J lost 4 bases, V lost 1 base, and 6 bases had no gene match. CDR1 is SEHNR, CDR2 FQNEAQ, per germline (reference sequence). The CDR3, as DNA: TGTGCCAGCAGCTTAGTAACTAGCGGACTGTACGAGCAGTACTTC. This translates into CASSLVTSGLYEQYF.

V is TRBV28 and J is TRBJ2-3; 10 bases fit TRBD2. The CDR3 covers 14 residues. The germline V gene encodes CDR1 MDHEN and CDR2 SYDVKM. V was pared by 7 bases and J by 8 bases, with 9 bases of the junction left unmatched. In nucleotides, the CDR3 is TGTGCCAGCAACTATGGTCTAGCGGGAGCTACGCAGTATTTT. Protein: CASNYGLAGATQYF.

The chain combines TRBV20-1 with TRBJ2-1; no clear D gene. Germline V lookup: CDR1 DFQATT, CDR2 SNEGSKA (reference sequence). This CDR3 is 11 amino acids long. Trimming took off 6 bases at V and 5 bases at J, with 8 bases between the two ends. The CDR3, as DNA: TGCAGTGCCAGATCCGACAATGAGCAGTTCTTC. It is translated as CSARSDNEQFF.

This sequence joins TRBV28 and TRBJ1-1; the D gene is possibly TRBD1 (6 bases). The V gene lost 5 bases and the J gene lost 1 base, with 14 bases spanning the gap. Germline CDR1 reads MDHEN; CDR2 reads SYDVKM. The CDR3 has 15 amino acids. The CDR3 protein is CASSPTGGRNTEAFF. DNA for the CDR3: TGTGCCAGCAGTCCCACCGGGGGCAGGAACACTGAAGCTTTCTTT.

This clone appeared a few times. The chain carries TRBV27 and TRBJ1-4; a weak D match, TRBD1 (5 bases). The V gene's germline CDR1 is MNHEY and CDR2 SMNVEV (reference sequence). V lost 6 bases, J lost 8 bases, and 16 bases lay in between. CDR3 length: 14 residues. CDR3 coding DNA: TGTGCCAGCAGCTACAGGTACCCTGAGGAAAAACTGTTTTTT. Translation gives CASSYRYPEEKLFF.

This clone has a handful of counts. The chain uses TRBV15 and TRBJ2-1; 9 bases map to TRBD1. Germline CDR1 LNHNV, CDR2 YYDKDF (reference sequence). V lost 2 bases and J lost 5; bases outside the gene matches: 7. The CDR3 spans 16 residues. The CDR3 bases are TGTGCCACCAGCAGACCCGGACAGGGGACACACAATGAGCAGTTCTTC. Protein product: CATSRPGQGTHNEQFF.

This clone occurred a few times. DNA of the CDR3: TGTGCCAGCAGCGTAGTTCCCGGGGGCTATTCCCCCGGGGAGCTGTTTTTT. Its protein is CASSVVPGGYSPGELFF. This sequence joins TRBV9 and TRBJ2-2; TRBD1 or TRBD2 may be the D gene (6 bases each). CDR1 and CDR2 from the germline V gene are SGDLS and YYNGEE. The CDR3 runs 17 residues. With 0 bases removed from V and 6 bases from J, the gap between germline ends came to 18 bases.

The chain is built from TRBV28 and TRBJ2-1, with a tentative D call TRBD1 (5 bases). V was cut by 11 bases and J by 8 bases, with 22 bases left in between. The CDR3 length is 14 residues. From germline, CDR1 is MDHEN and CDR2 SYDVKM. Written as DNA, the CDR3 is TGTGCCTCCCGCCCCTTAGGGGCCAGGGATGAGCAGTTCTTC. Translating it yields CASRPLGARDEQFF.

This clone was counted a few times. The chain recombines TRBV19 with TRBJ2-1; TRBD2 matches 9 bases. Germline V lookup: CDR1 LNHDA, CDR2 SQIVND (reference sequence). V shed 5 bases, J shed 9 bases, and the junction held 11 bases outside the gene matches. This CDR3 has 15 amino acids. The CDR3 here is CASSVTTSGRGEQFF. For the CDR3, the DNA is TGTGCCAGTAGTGTTACGACTAGCGGCCGGGGTGAGCAGTTCTTC.

This clone has just a few counts. The same CDR3 arises from other DNA sequences in this sample as well. The rearrangement uses TRBV5-1 and TRBJ2-6; D possibly corresponds to TRBD2 (5 bases). In germline, CDR1 is SGHRS, CDR2 YFSETQ. V was cut by 0 bases and J by 1 base, with 5 bases left in between. The CDR3 covers 15 residues. The CDR3 DNA sequence: TGCGCCAGCAGCTTGGGAGGGTCTGGGGCCAACGTCCTGACTTTC. This codes for CASSLGGSGANVLTF. Combining the CDR3 with reference TRBV5-1 and TRBJ2-6 gives the whole variable domain KAGVTQTPRYLIKTRGQQVTLSCSPISGHRSVSWYQQTPGQGLQFLFEYFSETQRNKGNFPGRFSGRQFSNSRSEMNVSTLELGDSALYLCASSLGGSGANVLTFGAGSRLTVL.

This clone was detected ten times or more. The rearrangement links TRBV7-2 to TRBJ2-1, with 14 bases aligning to TRBD2. The CDR3 has 14 residues. The germline V gene has CDR1 SGHTA and CDR2 FQGNSA. Trimming cost V 5 bases and J 7 bases; bases outside gene matches: 1. The DNA for the CDR3 is TGTGCCAGCAGCCGGACTAGCGGGAGGAATGAGCAGTTCTTC. It translates to CASSRTSGRNEQFF. Full variable domain (missing parts from reference TRBV7-2 and TRBJ2-1): GAGVSQSPSNKVTEKGKDVELRCDPISGHTALYWYRQSLGQGLEFLIYFQGNSAPDKSGLPSDRFSAERTGGSVSTLTIQRTQQEDSAVYLCASSRTSGRNEQFFGPGTRLTVL.

This clone was seen a few times. This chain connects TRBV7-2 to TRBJ2-7; possible D gene TRBD1, 8 bases. The germline V and J ends were trimmed by 1 base and 8 bases, with 21 bases remaining between them. This CDR3 has 16 amino acids. From germline, CDR1 is SGHTA and CDR2 FQGNSA. The CDR3 protein is CASSLGLRTGRGKQYF. For the CDR3, the DNA is TGTGCCAGCAGCTTAGGGCTCCGGACAGGGAGGGGGAAGCAGTACTTC.

Notes on this clone: Within the sample, other DNA sequences also encode this same CDR3. The chain recombines TRBV7-2 with TRBJ1-2, with TRBD1 as a possible D gene (6 bases). V gave up 3 bases and J gave up 5 bases, with 10 bases separating them. Germline assignment: CDR1 SGHTA and CDR2 FQGNSA. The length of the CDR3 is 13 residues. This CDR3 reads CASSLTGEYGYTF. As DNA, the CDR3 is TGTGCCAGCAGCTTGACAGGAGAATATGGCTACACCTTC.

The chain links TRBV27 to TRBJ1-5, with D unresolved. CDR1 is MNHEY, CDR2 SMNVEV, per germline (reference sequence). The CDR3 loop spans 13 amino acids. The V end was cut by 0 bases, the J end by 4 bases, with 4 bases between. CDR3 protein: CASSLSGNQPQHF. As DNA, the CDR3 is TGTGCCAGCAGTTTATCTGGGAATCAGCCCCAGCATTTT.

CDR3 in amino acids: CASSLVWRGRSSGYTF. The CDR3 DNA is TGTGCCAGCAGCTTAGTATGGAGGGGGCGATCTAGTGGCTACACCTTC. V gene TRBV7-2 combines with J gene TRBJ1-2; 7 bases fit TRBD1. Germline CDR1 is SGHTA and CDR2 is FQGNSA. The CDR3 covers 16 residues. V lost 1 base to trimming and J lost 7 bases; unmatched junction nucleotides: 12.

The chain combines TRBV16 with TRBJ2-1, with TRBD2 matching over 8 bases. V gave up 1 base and J gave up 7 bases; unmatched junction bases: 9. Germline values: CDR1 KGHSY, CDR2 FQNENV. The CDR3 is 16 residues long. The CDR3 protein is CASSQLTSGSGNEQFF. The CDR3 DNA is TGTGCCAGCAGCCAATTAACAAGCGGGAGTGGTAATGAGCAGTTCTTC.